The 21 T cell receptor beta chains reported below all come from one sample, sequenced in a study of CD8 T cells in ankylosing spondylitis. TCRdb passed the 5' RACE reads through MiXCR, listing each CDR3 protein once. Of tens of thousands of distinct CDR3 sequences listed, under 30% were seen once; the top ten hold roughly 60%. Sequenced input: blood, either unsorted or a sorted T cell fraction (not recorded which). These receptors were obtained from a male donor with ankylosing spondylitis or in good health (not recorded which).

The rearrangement links TRBV12-3 or TRBV12-4 to TRBJ2-1, with TRBD1 identical over 9 bases. The CDR3 runs 14 residues. The ends lost 6 bases at V and 7 bases at J; junction bases unmatched: 7. CDR3 sequence reads: CASSRDRDVNEQFF. As DNA, the CDR3 is TGTGCCAGCAGCAGGGACAGGGATGTGAATGAGCAGTTCTTC.

There are a few counts of this clonotype. CDR3 DNA: TGTGCCAGCAGCTTAGCAGTCAAGGGCTACACCTTC. It translates to CASSLAVKGYTF. The V call is TRBV7-2, the J call TRBJ1-2; D ambiguous. V was clipped by 0 bases and J by 8 bases, with 7 bases between them. The length of the CDR3 is 12 residues. The germline V gene encodes CDR1 SGHTA and CDR2 FQGNSA.

The chain employs TRBV7-9 and TRBJ2-1; D may be TRBD2 (7 bases). CDR1 is SEHNR, CDR2 FQNEAQ, per germline (reference sequence). The CDR3 covers 17 residues. V was cut by 3 bases and J by 0 bases, with 15 bases left in between. Written as DNA, the CDR3 is TGTGCCAGCAGCTTTCCCGGGGGGCTGAGCTCCTACAATGAGCAGTTCTTC. It specifies CASSFPGGLSSYNEQFF.

Only a few counts were recorded for this clonotype. The rearrangement joins TRBV5-1 to TRBJ2-2, with 7 bases matching TRBD1. J was trimmed by 3 bases and V by 0 bases; bases with no gene match: 2. The CDR3 has 15 residues. In germline, CDR1 is SGHRS, CDR2 YFSETQ. The CDR3 region has the DNA TGCGCCAGCAGCTTGGGGGACAGTGACACCGGGGAGCTGTTTTTT. This gives the protein CASSLGDSDTGELFF. Drawing the rest from reference TRBV5-1 and TRBJ2-2, the complete variable domain is KAGVTQTPRYLIKTRGQQVTLSCSPISGHRSVSWYQQTPGQGLQFLFEYFSETQRNKGNFPGRFSGRQFSNSRSEMNVSTLELGDSALYLCASSLGDSDTGELFFGEGSRLTVL.

V and J are TRBV5-1 and TRBJ2-7; perhaps TRBD1 as D (6 bases). Germline-derived CDR1 and CDR2 are SGHRS and YFSETQ. The CDR3 contains 18 residues. V was clipped by 4 bases and J by 0 bases, with 23 bases between them. The CDR3 DNA is TGCGCCAGCAGCCAAAACGTCAAACAGGGAGCAAGCTCCTACGAGCAGTACGTC. Residues: CASSQNVKQGASSYEQYV.

The chain couples TRBV19 to TRBJ2-2, with 8 bases aligning to TRBD2. The ends lost 6 bases at V and 3 bases at J; junction bases unmatched: 6. The CDR3 has 15 amino acids. Germline lookup yields CDR1 LNHDA and CDR2 SQIVND (reference sequence). CDR3 coding DNA: TGTGCCAGTAGGACGGGGGGGTCGTACACCGGGGAGCTGTTTTTT. It translates to CASRTGGSYTGELFF.

The gene calls are TRBV20-1 and TRBJ2-3, with 8 bases that match TRBD2. Looked up from germline, CDR1 is DFQATT and CDR2 is SNEGSKA (reference sequence). V lost 4 bases and J lost 2; bases outside the gene matches: 8. The CDR3 totals 15 residues. In DNA form, the CDR3 reads TGCAGTGCTACAAACCCGACTAGCGCCACAGATACGCAGTATTTT. Amino acid sequence: CSATNPTSATDTQYF.

The chain employs TRBV7-9 and TRBJ2-2, with D perhaps TRBD2 (5 bases). The CDR3 runs 17 residues. Germline V gene sequence: CDR1 SEHNR, CDR2 FQNEAQ (reference sequence). Trimming cost V 1 base and J 6 bases, with 18 bases left between them. Here the CDR3 reads CASSLDFGGLSPGELFF. The CDR3 nucleotides read TGTGCCAGCAGCTTAGACTTTGGCGGACTCTCACCCGGGGAGCTGTTTTTT.

V is TRBV20-1 and J is TRBJ2-3; 7 nucleotides agree with TRBD2. The germline CDR1 and CDR2 sequences are DFQATT and SNEGSKA (reference sequence). The CDR3 has 17 residues. Germline trimming cut 6 bases from V and 0 bases from J; bases unmatched to any gene: 15. CDR3 in amino acids: CSAPRRRGGMSTDTQYF. In DNA, the CDR3 is TGCAGTGCCCCGCGACGTCGGGGAGGGATGAGCACAGATACGCAGTATTTT.

The V and J genes are TRBV9 and TRBJ2-3; D possibly matches TRBD1 or TRBD2 (5 bases each). Germline lookup yields CDR1 SGDLS and CDR2 YYNGEE. Trimming left V 2 bases short and J 8 bases short, with 12 bases between. The CDR3 is made up of 13 amino acids. The CDR3 protein is CASSVVGASTQYF. CDR3 nucleotide sequence: TGTGCCAGCAGCGTCGTCGGGGCTAGTACGCAGTATTTT. The complete variable domain, with remaining parts taken from reference TRBV9 and TRBJ2-3, reads DSGVTQTPKHLITATGQRVTLRCSPRSGDLSVYWYQQSLDQGLQFLIQYYNGEERAKGNILERFSAQQFPDLHSELNLSSLELGDSALYFCASSVVGASTQYFGPGTRLTVL.

This clonotype was observed a handful of times. The chain has TRBV7-8 and TRBJ2-1; 8 nucleotides agree with TRBD2. Germline values: CDR1 SGHVS, CDR2 FQNEAQ. The CDR3 spans 16 residues. V was clipped by 4 bases and J by 7 bases; unmatched bases: 12. CDR3 bases: TGTGCCAGCAGCTCCTTGAGCGGGAGCAGGGATAATGAGCAGTTCTTC. Protein: CASSSLSGSRDNEQFF.

This clonotype was picked up a small number of times. The rearrangement uses TRBV7-9 and TRBJ1-5; no definite D call. The CDR3 consists of 12 residues. Trimming removed 5 bases at V and 9 bases at J, with 11 bases between. Germline V CDR1 and CDR2: SEHNR, FQNEAQ (reference sequence). The DNA for the CDR3 is TGTGCCAGCAGCCTCGACCTGGGGCCCCAGCATTTT. It translates to CASSLDLGPQHF.

The J gene is TRBJ2-2, the V gene TRBV5-1, with TRBD1 matching over 8 bases. The germline gives CDR1 SGHRS, CDR2 YFSETQ. This CDR3 comprises 15 residues. Trimming took 2 bases from V and 6 from J; bases not matched to a gene: 6. CDR3 protein: CASSFQTGEPGELFF. For the CDR3, the DNA is TGCGCCAGCAGCTTCCAGACAGGGGAGCCCGGGGAGCTGTTTTTT.

The chain uses TRBV29-1 and TRBJ2-1; 11 bases fit TRBD2. V lost 7 bases, J lost 3 bases, and 2 bases stayed unmatched. There are 13 residues in the CDR3. The germline gives CDR1 SQVTM, CDR2 ANQGSEA. The CDR3 DNA follows: TGCAGCGCCGGACTAGCGGGCTACAATGAGCAGTTCTTC. Its protein product is CSAGLAGYNEQFF.

This clonotype was counted only a few times. The chain employs TRBV3-1 and TRBJ2-7; 7 nucleotides match TRBD2. The CDR3 has 15 residues. V lost 4 bases and J lost 6; bases outside the gene matches: 12. Germline V gene data show CDR1 as LGHDT and CDR2 as YNNKEL (reference sequence). CDR3 loop: CASSLYRGLSSEQYF. CDR3 DNA: TGTGCCAGCAGCCTATACCGGGGACTATCAAGCGAGCAGTACTTC.

This clonotype appeared once. This rearrangement joins TRBV12-3 or TRBV12-4 to TRBJ1-2; maybe TRBD1 (5 bases). Between the trimmed V and J ends, which lost 1 base and 7 bases, there was a span of 10 bases. This CDR3 comprises 13 residues. The CDR3 sequence is CASSLGRGAGYTF. CDR3 nucleotide sequence: TGTGCCAGCAGTTTAGGTCGAGGGGCTGGCTACACCTTC.

This chain joins TRBV6-5 and TRBJ1-2; D not resolved. Trimming cost V 3 bases and J 5 bases, with 16 bases left between them. This CDR3 region has 15 residues. Germline loops: CDR1 MNHEY, CDR2 SVGAGI. CDR3 region: CASSYSLSIGYGYTF. In DNA, the CDR3 is TGTGCCAGCAGTTATAGCCTCAGCATCGGGTATGGCTACACCTTC.

The V and J genes are TRBV28 and TRBJ2-7, with D possibly TRBD1 on 5 matching bases. The CDR3 covers 15 residues. Germline CDR1 and CDR2: MDHEN and SYDVKM. Trimming pared 7 bases from V and 1 base from J, leaving 17 bases between. Here the CDR3 reads CASNPTALGSYEQYV. For the CDR3, the DNA is TGTGCCAGCAACCCGACAGCCCTGGGTTCCTACGAGCAGTACGTC.

The CDR3 DNA sequence: TGTGCCAGCAGCGAGAGACAGGGACCTTATGGCTACACCTTC. Its translation is CASSERQGPYGYTF. The chain recombines TRBV3-1 with TRBJ1-2; 7 positions match TRBD1. After removal of 5 bases from V and 5 bases from J, the junction contained 8 bases not matched to a gene. The CDR3 is 14 amino acids. Germline values: CDR1 LGHDT, CDR2 YNNKEL (reference sequence).

V is TRBV7-2 and J is TRBJ2-2; D not resolved. Germline V CDR1 and CDR2: SGHTA, FQGNSA. Trimming cost V 3 bases and J 0 bases, with 11 bases left between them. The CDR3 has 16 amino acids. The CDR3 sequence: CASSFLTIPNTGELFF. The DNA of the CDR3 is TGTGCCAGCAGCTTTCTCACTATCCCGAACACCGGGGAGCTGTTTTTT.

This clonotype was recorded a few times. The chain links TRBV3-1 to TRBJ2-7; D gene unclear. Per germline, CDR1 LGHDT and CDR2 YNNKEL (reference sequence). The V end lost 7 bases, the J end lost 3 bases, and 16 bases lay between the germline ends. The CDR3 runs to 14 residues. This chain's CDR3 is CASTSVRGNYEQYF. The CDR3 DNA follows: TGTGCCAGCACCTCGGTCCGTGGGAACTACGAGCAGTACTTC.